This T cell receptor (beta chain) was retrieved from a study of shared clonotypes between healthy human individuals. This CDR3 is 14 amino acids long. The junction had 4 bases not matched to a gene; V was cut back by 6 bases and J by 4 bases. The germline CDR1 and CDR2 sequences are SGHDN and FVKESK. This clone was observed once. The antigen remains undetermined. General study findings and limits: Among donors, the sharing of clonotypes was expected to be influenced by sequencing depth.

Clones were sequenced by immunoSEQ multiplex PCR, and TCRdb holds only the in-frame ones, with some missing. The sample holds 1,400,000 or so clones, approximately 98.5% seen once. There were no recent acute infections or vaccinations among the donors, who were healthy HIV-negative adults. The clonotype originates from a man aged 25 to 40 in good health. V and J are TRBV14 and TRBJ2-2; TRBD2 matches at 8 bases. The source material was naive CD4+ T cells sorted from blood. Indicated subset: CD45RA+ positively selected. CDR3 protein: CASRSAGGTGELFF. In DNA, the CDR3 is TGTGCCAGCAGATCGGCGGGGGGCACCGGGGAGCTGTTTTTT. The full variable domain, completed using reference TRBV14 and TRBJ2-2, is EAGVTQFPSHSVIEKGQTVTLRCDPISGHDNLYWYRRVMGKEIKFLLHFVKESKQDESGMPNNRFLAERTGGTYSTLKVQPAELEDSGVYFCASRSAGGTGELFFGEGSRLTVL.